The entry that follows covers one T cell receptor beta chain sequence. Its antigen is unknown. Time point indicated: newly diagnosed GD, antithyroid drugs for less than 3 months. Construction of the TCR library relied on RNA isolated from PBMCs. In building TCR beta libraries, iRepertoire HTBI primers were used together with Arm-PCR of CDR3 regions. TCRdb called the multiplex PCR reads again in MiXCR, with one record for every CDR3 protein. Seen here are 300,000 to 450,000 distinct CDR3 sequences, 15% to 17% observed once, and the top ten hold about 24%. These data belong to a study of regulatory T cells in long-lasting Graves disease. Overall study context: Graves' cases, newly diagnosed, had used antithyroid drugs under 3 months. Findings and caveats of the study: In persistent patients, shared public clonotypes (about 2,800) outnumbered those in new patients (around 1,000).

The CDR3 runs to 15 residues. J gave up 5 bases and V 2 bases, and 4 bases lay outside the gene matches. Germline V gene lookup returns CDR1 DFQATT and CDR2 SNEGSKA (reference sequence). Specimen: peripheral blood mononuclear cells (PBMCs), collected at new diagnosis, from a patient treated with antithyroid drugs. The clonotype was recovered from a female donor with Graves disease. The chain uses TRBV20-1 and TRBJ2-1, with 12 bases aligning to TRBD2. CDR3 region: CSARLLAGGNNEQFF. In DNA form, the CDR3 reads TGCAGTGCTAGACTCCTAGCGGGAGGGAACAATGAGCAGTTCTTC.